The 2 T cell receptor beta chains reported below all come from one sample, sequenced in a study of T cells in Graves' hyperthyroidism and ophthalmopathy (dated by TCRdb to between 2018 and 2021). Library creation used multiplex PCR. TCRdb shows the sequencer as Illumina HiSeq 2000. TCR beta CDR3 regions were amplified from RNA transcripts. A first-round RT-PCR of the TCR CDR3 used the HTBI primer set with the Qiagen OneStep RT-PCR kit. TCRdb's own reprocessing of the public reads used fastp at Q25 and MiXCR and kept productive beta chains. CDR3 protein duplicates are merged, each entry listing the most common genes and DNA. Recorded for this sample are about 740,000 distinct CDR3 sequences; about 15% of them occurred a single time. Together, the top ten hold roughly a tenth of the sample. What was sequenced was blood. The receptors derive from a young woman with Graves' hyperthyroidism.

In its sample, this clonotype was seen many times. This chain uses TRBV27 with TRBJ1-1; 8 bases align to TRBD1. Germline V gives CDR1 MNHEY, CDR2 SMNVEV (reference sequence). Trimming at V came to 8 bases and at J to 4 bases, leaving 9 bases not matched to a gene. The CDR3 extends over 14 amino acids. CDR3 region: CASSLSQGATEAFF. CDR3 nucleotides: TGTGCCAGCTCCCTAAGTCAGGGGGCCACTGAAGCTTTCTTT.

This clonotype has just a few counts. The chain links TRBV12-3 or TRBV12-4 to TRBJ2-2; D gene ambiguous. The V end lost 4 bases, the J end lost 6 bases, and 9 bases lay between the germline ends. CDR3 length equals 13 residues. CDR3: CASSSTPAGELFF. CDR3 DNA: TGTGCCAGCAGTTCCACCCCCGCCGGGGAGCTGTTTTTT.